This T cell receptor (beta chain) was identified during a study of blood T cell repertoires in COVID-19. As for the study in general: Acute and convalescent COVID-19 specimens originated in the United States, Italy and Spain.

As processed by the authors: By means of reference gene primer amplification, nucleated cell counts were estimated. Only in-frame clones appear in the TCRdb table, and some are missing; sequencing was by immunoSEQ multiplex PCR. That table supplies the V and J calls and clone size; D and trimming were determined from the DNA. This sample carries approximately 67,000 clones, around 87% of them seen once, and the ten largest clones take more than 4.5%. V trimming: 6 bases; J trimming: 0 bases; junction bases outside the gene matches: 14. This CDR3 region has 18 residues. CDR1 MDHEN and CDR2 SYDVKM come from the germline V gene.

The V call is TRBV28, the J call TRBJ1-3; TRBD1 agrees at 7 bases. The sequence derives from a man in his fifties or sixties with active COVID-19. What was sequenced was peripheral blood. CDR3 in amino acids: CASSRVGTAPISGNTIYF. CDR3 nucleotide sequence: TGTGCCAGCAGCCGAGTGGGGACAGCCCCGATCTCTGGAAACACCATATATTTT.